The source of this T cell receptor beta chain is a study of blood T cells in healthy people across ages. Overall study results and limits: A greater number of naive CD4+ cells and higher diversity distinguished long-lived donors from aged donors. From one million sequenced T cells, diversity estimates were lower bounds. A roughly linear age-dependent decrease characterized TCR beta diversity per million T cells.

Of note for this clonotype: The antigen remains undetermined.

Germline CDR1 reads SGHTA; CDR2 reads FQGNSA. The CDR3 runs 12 residues. A sample-barcoded 5' primer and a J-beta primer mix were used in a second PCR of roughly 7 to 11 cycles. MiXCR, run by TCRdb on the 5' RACE reads, gives a single entry per CDR3 protein. The sample contains some 1,800,000 distinct CDR3 sequences, 39% of which appear only once. Collection of 8.5 to 10 milliliters of peripheral blood was performed for each donor. The chain recombines TRBV7-2 with TRBJ2-7; 7 nucleotides match TRBD2. The assigned J gene may be wrong: the sequence end matches TRBJ2-5 better. This receptor was taken from a human donor in good health. The specimen sequenced was blood. The CDR3 region is CASSISGETQYF. In DNA, the CDR3 is TGTGCCAGCAGCATTAGCGGGGAGACCCAGTACTTC.